Described below is a single T cell receptor (beta chain) sequence and its context. Its antigen remains unknown. TCR cDNA, made by 5'RACE template switching, carried an added universal primer site and UMIs. TCRdb processed the 5' RACE reads anew with MiXCR; each CDR3 protein has one entry. The profile shows around 100,000 distinct CDR3 sequences, more than 7.5% of them singletons. V lost 1 base and J 11 bases, leaving 11 bases between the germline ends. The CDR3 contains 12 residues. The V gene's germline CDR1 is LGHNA and CDR2 YNFKEQ. This sample was taken from a study of T cells after yellow fever vaccination. General study findings and limits: The study noted that FACS-sorted repertoires could contain abundant clonotypes contaminating from the bulk population. The CD4 and CD8 compartments had a small share of their clonotypes in common.

The sequences come from CD8+ T cells sorted from PBMCs, collected 45 days after the yellow fever booster vaccination. The clonotype originates from a man younger than 45 who received the YFV17D yellow fever vaccine. V gene TRBV4-2 combines with J gene TRBJ1-1; D is undetermined. The CDR3 loop is CASSQGGSRAFF. Written as DNA, the CDR3 is TGTGCCAGCAGCCAAGGTGGTTCACGGGCTTTCTTT.